This TCR beta chain was found in a study of CD8 T cells in Susac syndrome. An amount of RNA that ranged from roughly 0.5 to 1 ug was reverse transcribed with random hexamers. In TCRdb, the immunoSEQ multiplex PCR reads were re-called with MiXCR into one record per CDR3 protein. The sample shows tens of thousands of distinct CDR3 sequences, 93% of them seen only once. Peripheral blood CD8+ and CD4+ T cells were profiled by TCR beta sequencing. Negative isolation yielded the CD8+ and CD4+ T cells, while FACS enriched the TEMRA cells. The germline V and J ends were trimmed by 4 bases and 3 bases, with 13 bases remaining between them. Germline CDR1 is LGHDT and CDR2 is YNNKEL (reference sequence). The CDR3 loop spans 15 amino acids.

This TCR derives from a human donor with Susac syndrome. V and J are TRBV3-1 and TRBJ2-4; D possibly corresponds to TRBD2 (6 bases). Input material: CD4+ T cells from PBMCs. CDR3 DNA sequence: TGTGCCAGCAGCCCCGGGGGATTAGGCAAAAACATTCAGTACTTC. Translation gives CASSPGGLGKNIQYF.